These 32 T cell receptor beta chains originate from one sample sequenced in a study of sequential checkpoint blockade in melanoma. Assay: immunoSEQ multiplex PCR; the TCRdb copy retains only in-frame clones and omits some. Here the sample spans about 28,000 clones, approximately 88% being singletons. Regarding treatment: randomized to nivolumab then ipilimumab (arm A) or the reverse (arm B). This specimen consisted of CD8+ T cells sorted from blood (inferred from file names), obtained from a patient given nivolumab and ipilimumab in sequence. Receptors originate from a human donor with melanoma.

The chain joins TRBV9 to TRBJ2-1; TRBD2 is a possible D gene (6 bases). The CDR3 sequence is 13 residues long. Germline V gene data show CDR1 as SGDLS and CDR2 as YYNGEE. V gave up 0 bases and J gave up 8 bases, with 9 bases separating them. The CDR3 DNA sequence: TGTGCCAGCAGCGTAGAGGGAGGATATGAGCAGTTCTTC. This sequence encodes CASSVEGGYEQFF.

This chain connects TRBV27 to TRBJ1-2; 7 bases line up with TRBD1. Germline CDR1 is MNHEY and CDR2 is SMNVEV (reference sequence). The CDR3 extends over 14 amino acids. V shed 2 bases, J shed 5 bases, and the junction held 5 bases outside the gene matches. CDR3 nucleotide sequence: TGTGCCAGCAGTTTAGGGGGACAGACTTATGGCTACACCTTC. Translated: CASSLGGQTYGYTF.

The V call is TRBV13, the J call TRBJ2-5; D is perhaps TRBD2 (6 bases). The J call is doubtful: the DNA matches TRBJ2-7 better. The V gene's germline CDR1 is PRHDT and CDR2 FYEKMQ (reference sequence). This CDR3 region has 12 residues. The CDR3 is CASSPGTYEQYF. CDR3 coding DNA: TGTGCCAGCAGTCCAGGGACTTACGAGCAGTACTTC.

The chain recombines TRBV28 with TRBJ2-3, with 16 positions matching TRBD2. In germline, CDR1 is MDHEN, CDR2 SYDVKM. V dropped 5 bases and J dropped 1; count of bases not matched to a gene: 6. The CDR3 spans 18 residues. The CDR3 DNA reads as TGTGCCAGCAGTCGTCCCGGGACTAGCGGGGGGGGCACAGATACGCAGTATTTT. Its protein is CASSRPGTSGGGTDTQYF. Looking up the rest from reference TRBV28 and TRBJ2-3 gives the full variable domain: DVKVTQSSRYLVKRTGEKVFLECVQDMDHENMFWYRQDPGLGLRLIYFSYDVKMKEKGDIPEGYSVSREKKERFSLILESASTNQTSMYLCASSRPGTSGGGTDTQYFGPGTRLTVL.

This clone was counted a single time. This chain uses TRBV5-4 with TRBJ2-1; 10 bases match TRBD2. With V trimmed by 4 bases and J by 7 bases, 11 bases remained unmatched. The CDR3 covers 16 residues. CDR1 and CDR2 (germline): SGHNT, YYREEE (reference sequence). The CDR3 is CASSGELAGRFNEQFF. CDR3 DNA: TGTGCCAGCAGCGGTGAACTAGCGGGGAGGTTTAATGAGCAGTTCTTC. The entire variable domain, with the rest obtained from reference TRBV5-4 and TRBJ2-1, is as follows: ETGVTQSPTHLIKTRGQQVTLRCSSQSGHNTVSWYQQALGQGPQFIFQYYREEENGRGNFPPRFSGLQFPNYSSELNVNALELDDSALYLCASSGELAGRFNEQFFGPGTRLTVL.

This chain uses TRBV6-1 with TRBJ2-7; 7 nucleotides agree with TRBD1. The CDR3 has 13 amino acids. CDR1 and CDR2 (germline): MNHNS, SASEGT. The V and J ends lost 5 bases and 5 bases, in that order; junction bases with no gene match: 6. CDR3 bases: TGTGCCAGCAGTTCGACAGGGTCCCACGAGCAGTACTTC. The encoded protein is CASSSTGSHEQYF.

The rearrangement joins TRBV29-1 to TRBJ1-2; maybe TRBD1 (5 bases). V shed 3 bases and J shed 7 bases, with 9 bases lying between them. The CDR3 is made up of 11 amino acids. Germline CDR1 reads SQVTM; CDR2 reads ANQGSEA. CDR3 DNA: TGCAGCGTTGACGGGGGTCTTGGCTACACCTTC. Its protein product is CSVDGGLGYTF.

The chain has TRBV25-1 and TRBJ2-5; TRBD2 aligns across 11 bases. CDR1 and CDR2 (germline): MGHDK, SYGVNS. CDR3 size: 14 residues. After removal of 5 bases from V and 2 bases from J, the junction contained 1 base not matched to a gene. CDR3: CASSLAGGQETQYF. CDR3 DNA sequence: TGTGCCAGCAGTTTAGCGGGGGGGCAAGAGACCCAGTACTTC.

The chain recombines TRBV19 with TRBJ1-2; D is unclear. This CDR3 is built from 15 residues. Germline CDR1 reads LNHDA; CDR2 reads SQIVND (reference sequence). The V end lost 6 bases, the J end lost 3 bases, and 17 bases lay between the germline ends. CDR3 protein: CASRGISGGDYGYTF. The CDR3 DNA reads TGTGCCAGTAGGGGTATATCAGGAGGAGACTATGGCTACACCTTC. Full variable domain (missing parts from reference TRBV19 and TRBJ1-2): DGGITQSPKYLFRKEGQNVTLSCEQNLNHDAMYWYRQDPGQGLRLIYYSQIVNDFQKGDIAEGYSVSREKKESFPLTVTSAQKNPTAFYLCASRGISGGDYGYTFGSGTRLTVV.

With respect to this clone: Its ends do not fully match the called genes, so a read error is possible. The genes are TRBV7-7 and TRBJ2-2; 7 bases fit TRBD2. The CDR3 loop spans 20 amino acids. Germline V gives CDR1 SSHAT, CDR2 FNYEAQ (reference sequence). The CDR3 region has the DNA TGTGCTAGCAGCTTAGTTCCTTTCGGTTTGCGGGAGTACCAGACCGGGGAGCTGTTTTTT. Amino acids: CASSLVPFGLREYQTGELFF.

V and J are TRBV2 and TRBJ1-1; D may be TRBD1 (6 bases). V was pared by 10 bases and J by 7 bases, with 19 bases between. The germline V gene encodes CDR1 SNHLY and CDR2 FYNNEI. This CDR3 spans 13 amino acids. CDR3 protein: CATEQGLEVEAFF. The CDR3 DNA reads TGTGCCACCGAACAGGGATTAGAAGTTGAAGCTTTCTTT.

This clone was seen only once. The chain joins TRBV7-3 to TRBJ2-1; 12 bases line up with TRBD2. CDR1 and CDR2 from the germline V gene are SGHTA and FQGTGA. The CDR3 runs to 15 residues. The junction had 5 bases not matched to a gene; V was cut back by 6 bases and J by 5 bases. The CDR3 sequence: CASSLLAGGHNEQFF. The CDR3 bases are TGTGCCAGCAGTTTACTAGCGGGGGGCCACAATGAGCAGTTCTTC.

V and J are TRBV27 and TRBJ2-1; a possible D gene is TRBD2 (7 bases). V shed 2 bases and J shed 0 bases, with 14 bases lying between them. The CDR3 is 17 residues long. CDR1 is MNHEY, CDR2 SMNVEV, per germline (reference sequence). Here the CDR3 reads CASSLIGGAPSYNEQFF. The CDR3 DNA is TGTGCCAGCAGTTTAATAGGGGGGGCCCCCTCCTACAATGAGCAGTTCTTC.

The chain employs TRBV7-9 and TRBJ2-7, with TRBD2 identical over 7 bases. The V and J ends lost 4 bases and 0 bases, in that order; junction bases with no gene match: 9. From germline, CDR1 is SEHNR and CDR2 FQNEAQ (reference sequence). The CDR3 totals 16 residues. CDR3 loop: CASSWGGAMSSYEQYF. For the CDR3, the DNA is TGTGCCAGCAGCTGGGGGGGTGCGATGAGCTCCTACGAGCAGTACTTC.

This clone appeared a single time. The V call is TRBV9, the J call TRBJ1-1; 8 positions match TRBD1. The CDR3 is 12 amino acids. Losses at the gene ends were 3 bases for V and 7 bases for J; bases not matched to a gene: 2. Germline V gene lookup returns CDR1 SGDLS and CDR2 YYNGEE. The CDR3 here is CASSEGTGEAFF. The CDR3 DNA is TGTGCCAGCAGCGAGGGGACAGGTGAAGCTTTCTTT.

Notes on this clone: One end of the junction varies from germline; a read error may be responsible. The chain has TRBV7-9 and TRBJ2-7; TRBD2 matches 9 bases. From germline, CDR1 is SEHNR and CDR2 FQNEAQ (reference sequence). The CDR3 length is 18 residues. The DNA of the CDR3 is TGTGCCAGCAGCGTAGCCGCCGGGACTAGCTATAGCTCCTACGAGCAGTACTTC. Protein product: CASSVAAGTSYSSYEQYF.

Here the CDR3 DNA reads TGTGCCACCAGCCAGGTCTTGCGGGGACAGCAGCCCCAGCATTTT. Its protein product is CATSQVLRGQQPQHF. This sequence joins TRBV15 and TRBJ1-5; 7 bases are a match to TRBD1. This CDR3 comprises 15 residues. Unmatched junction bases numbered 11, after V lost 5 bases and J lost 7 bases. The germline V gene has CDR1 LNHNV and CDR2 YYDKDF (reference sequence).

The rearrangement joins TRBV9 to TRBJ1-5, with D unresolved. V gave up 0 bases and J gave up 7 bases, with 8 bases separating them. There are 13 residues in the CDR3. From germline, CDR1 is SGDLS and CDR2 YYNGEE. The CDR3 DNA follows: TGTGCCAGCAGCGTAGGGGTGCGGCAGCCCCAGCATTTT. Its protein product is CASSVGVRQPQHF.

The chain links TRBV2 to TRBJ2-7; unclear D gene. The CDR3 is made up of 13 amino acids. V lost 6 bases, J lost 5 bases, and 14 bases lay in between. Germline V gene data show CDR1 as SNHLY and CDR2 as FYNNEI. CDR3 DNA sequence: TGTGCCAGCAGGCCGAGTTCCCTCGACGAGCAGTACTTC. Its translation is CASRPSSLDEQYF.

This clone was recorded only once. The chain recombines TRBV28 with TRBJ2-7, with 7 bases that match TRBD1. The CDR3 covers 15 residues. Per germline, CDR1 MDHEN and CDR2 SYDVKM. V was clipped by 5 bases and J by 0 bases; unmatched bases: 7. CDR3: CASSDDRASSYEQYV. In nucleotides, the CDR3 is TGTGCCAGCAGTGATGACAGGGCTAGCTCCTACGAGCAGTACGTC.

The table lists this clone with a count of one. This sequence joins TRBV5-6 and TRBJ1-2; 8 positions match TRBD1. There are 13 residues in the CDR3. CDR1 SGHDT and CDR2 YYEEEE come from the germline V gene. Trimming took 2 bases from V and 7 from J; bases not matched to a gene: 4. The CDR3 protein is CASSLWTGLGYTF. The CDR3 region has the DNA TGTGCCAGCAGCTTATGGACAGGGCTTGGCTACACCTTC.

The J gene is TRBJ1-1, the V gene TRBV7-2; the D gene is possibly TRBD1 (5 bases). V was clipped by 5 bases and J by 7 bases, with 17 bases between them. This CDR3 comprises 14 residues. The V gene's germline CDR1 is SGHTA and CDR2 FQGNSA. DNA of the CDR3: TGTGCCAGCAGCCTTGTCTTGCGGGGCCATGAAGCTTTCTTT. Residues: CASSLVLRGHEAFF.

V gene TRBV27 combines with J gene TRBJ2-1, with TRBD1 matching 7 bases. The J segment lost 5 bases and the V segment lost 5 bases, leaving 9 bases of the junction unmatched. Germline values: CDR1 MNHEY, CDR2 SMNVEV (reference sequence). The CDR3 is made up of 15 amino acids. Here the CDR3 reads CASSNRQGPDNEQFF. The CDR3 region has the DNA TGTGCCAGCAGTAACCGACAGGGCCCCGACAATGAGCAGTTCTTC.

The gene calls are TRBV28 and TRBJ1-5, with 7 bases identical to TRBD1. The CDR3 contains 15 residues. Germline lookup yields CDR1 MDHEN and CDR2 SYDVKM. Trimming at V came to 2 bases and at J to 1 base, leaving 2 bases not matched to a gene. This CDR3 is CASSLLQGSNQPQHF. The CDR3 DNA reads as TGTGCCAGCAGTTTACTACAGGGGAGCAATCAGCCCCAGCATTTT.

This chain's CDR3 is CASSFLVRGYNEQFF. The CDR3 nucleotides are TGTGCCAGCAGCTTTCTAGTACGGGGGTACAATGAGCAGTTCTTC. This chain links TRBV7-6 with TRBJ2-1; a weak D match, TRBD2 (6 bases). Deletions cut 3 bases from V and 4 bases from J, with 13 bases between. This CDR3 has 15 residues. Germline CDR1 reads SGHVS; CDR2 reads FNYEAQ.

This chain connects TRBV9 to TRBJ2-1, with 7 bases matching TRBD2. This CDR3 has 14 residues. Germline-derived CDR1 and CDR2 are SGDLS and YYNGEE. Trimming removed 3 bases from V and 5 bases from J; junction bases left unmatched: 5. The CDR3 DNA is TGTGCCAGCAGCGGGGGGGGGTTTCACAATGAGCAGTTCTTC. Its translation is CASSGGGFHNEQFF.

This chain links TRBV28 with TRBJ2-7; D is perhaps TRBD1 (6 bases). Per germline, CDR1 MDHEN and CDR2 SYDVKM. V was pared by 5 bases and J by 6 bases, with 17 bases between. CDR3 length: 14 amino acids. The CDR3 loop reads CASSLRGGTAEQYF. The CDR3 DNA follows: TGTGCCAGCAGTCTAAGAGGGGGAACGGCCGAGCAGTACTTC.

CDR3 region: CASSPGYQETQYF. The DNA of the CDR3 is TGTGCCAGCAGTCCAGGGTACCAAGAGACCCAGTACTTC. The chain carries TRBV27 and TRBJ2-5; perhaps TRBD1 as D (5 bases). Between the trimmed V and J ends, which lost 5 bases and 0 bases, there was a span of 7 bases. The length of the CDR3 is 13 residues. Germline assignment: CDR1 MNHEY and CDR2 SMNVEV (reference sequence).

This clone has only a few counts. CDR3 bases: TGTGCCAGCAGCAAAGGGGGATGGGGAGCGCCTAGGGGGTCCCTCCACTTT. Translation: CASSKGGWGAPRGSLHF. The chain carries TRBV21-1 and TRBJ1-6; the tabulated D call, TRBD1, remains unverified against the DNA. TRBV21-1 is noted as a pseudogene. This CDR3 is 17 amino acids long.

The chain recombines TRBV28 with TRBJ1-5; 9 nucleotides line up with TRBD1. The CDR3 is 17 residues long. Losses at the gene ends were 6 bases for V and 4 bases for J; bases not matched to a gene: 13. Germline CDR1 is MDHEN and CDR2 is SYDVKM. For the CDR3, the DNA is TGTGCCAGCAGCACCGGGACAGGGAGGGTGGCGAATCAGCCCCAGCATTTT. Its protein is CASSTGTGRVANQPQHF.

The chain joins TRBV11-1 to TRBJ2-6; D ambiguous. Germline V gene sequence: CDR1 SGHAT, CDR2 FQDESV (reference sequence). The CDR3 has 15 residues. Trimming left V 2 bases short and J 1 base short, with 6 bases between. The CDR3 is CASSLTESGANVLTF. For the CDR3, the DNA is TGTGCCAGCAGCTTAACCGAGTCTGGGGCCAACGTCCTGACTTTC.

This clone was seen a single time. The chain joins TRBV18 to TRBJ2-3; D is possibly TRBD2 (6 bases). The CDR3 runs 17 residues. V was clipped by 3 bases and J by 1 base, with 17 bases between them. CDR1 KGHSH and CDR2 LQKENI come from the germline V gene. CDR3 protein: CASSPQEGWAGTDTQYF. Here the CDR3 DNA reads TGTGCCAGCTCACCCCAGGAGGGTTGGGCTGGCACAGATACGCAGTATTTT.